This entry lists 27 T cell receptor beta chains sequenced from one sample in a study of T cells in localized non-small cell lung cancer. Measured with immunoSEQ multiplex PCR; TCRdb has only the in-frame clones, and not every one. The sample holds about 47,000 clones, around 83% seen once. Sequenced here: PBMCs, sampled before any cancer treatment. These TCRs come from a man between 40 and 70 years old with stage II lung adenocarcinoma.

The J gene is TRBJ1-1, the V gene TRBV5-8, with D hard to call. Between the trimmed V and J ends, which lost 0 bases and 0 bases, there was a span of 3 bases. The CDR3 spans 13 residues. Germline V gene data show CDR1 as SGHTS and CDR2 as YDEGEE. In DNA form, the CDR3 reads TGTGCCAGCAGCTTGGGGGTGAACACTGAAGCTTTCTTT. Translated, it gives CASSLGVNTEAFF.

V and J are TRBV9 and TRBJ1-3, with D maybe TRBD1 (5 bases). Germline V CDR1 and CDR2: SGDLS, YYNGEE. The CDR3 consists of 18 residues. V lost 1 base and J 1 base, leaving 18 bases between the germline ends. CDR3 coding DNA: TGTGCCAGCAGCGTACGGGCAGGGCAGGGTTATTCTGGAAACACCATATATTTT. The encoded protein is CASSVRAGQGYSGNTIYF.

The chain combines TRBV7-2 with TRBJ2-1; 7 nucleotides align to TRBD1. V was clipped by 5 bases and J by 4 bases; unmatched bases: 17. There are 18 residues in the CDR3. Germline V lookup: CDR1 SGHTA, CDR2 FQGNSA. CDR3 DNA: TGTGCCAGCAGCCAACAGACCGGGACAGTCCTCCCTTACAATGAGCAGTTCTTC. It translates to CASSQQTGTVLPYNEQFF. Variable domain in full (rest from reference TRBV7-2 and TRBJ2-1): GAGVSQSPSNKVTEKGKDVELRCDPISGHTALYWYRQSLGQGLEFLIYFQGNSAPDKSGLPSDRFSAERTGGSVSTLTIQRTQQEDSAVYLCASSQQTGTVLPYNEQFFGPGTRLTVL.

The rearrangement uses TRBV7-6 and TRBJ1-1, with D perhaps matching TRBD1 (6 bases). Trimming pared 4 bases from V and 1 base from J, leaving 13 bases between. The germline CDR1 and CDR2 sequences are SGHVS and FNYEAQ. The CDR3 loop spans 15 amino acids. The CDR3 here is CASSSLQGRNTEAFF. CDR3 DNA sequence: TGTGCCAGCAGCTCCTTACAGGGTAGGAACACTGAAGCTTTCTTT. Combining the CDR3 with reference TRBV7-6 and TRBJ1-1 gives the whole variable domain GAGVSQSPRYKVTKRGQDVALRCDPISGHVSLYWYRQALGQGPEFLTYFNYEAQQDKSGLPNDRFSAERPEGSISTLTIQRTEQRDSAMYRCASSSLQGRNTEAFFGQGTRLTVV.

CDR3 sequence reads: CASSFQGTEGYTF. The DNA of the CDR3 is TGTGCCAGCAGCTTTCAGGGAACTGAGGGCTACACCTTC. The chain recombines TRBV7-3 with TRBJ1-2, with D perhaps matching TRBD1 (5 bases). CDR3 size: 13 residues. V was pared by 3 bases and J by 8 bases, with 13 bases between. CDR1 is SGHTA and CDR2 is FQGTGA in the germline V gene.

This rearrangement joins TRBV5-1 to TRBJ1-1; possible D gene TRBD1, 5 bases. V lost 7 bases, J lost 1 base, and 17 bases lay in between. The CDR3 sequence is 15 residues long. The germline CDR1 and CDR2 sequences are SGHRS and YFSETQ. In DNA, the CDR3 is TGCGCCAGCTCCCCCAACAGGCGGGCGAACACTGAAGCTTTCTTT. It yields the protein CASSPNRRANTEAFF.

This chain connects TRBV6-5 to TRBJ2-1, with D possibly being TRBD2 (7 bases). This CDR3 is built from 15 residues. Germline lookup yields CDR1 MNHEY and CDR2 SVGAGI. V was shortened by 7 bases and J by 4 bases, with 17 bases between the two germline ends. The CDR3 reads CASTEGRGWYNEQFF. In DNA form, the CDR3 reads TGTGCCAGCACCGAAGGGAGGGGGTGGTACAATGAGCAGTTCTTC.

The rearrangement links TRBV9 to TRBJ2-1; D might be TRBD1 (5 bases). V was trimmed by 3 bases and J by 0 bases, leaving 16 bases between them. The CDR3 is 17 amino acids. Germline V gene lookup returns CDR1 SGDLS and CDR2 YYNGEE. The CDR3 protein is CASSAPRQGTSYNEQFF. The CDR3 bases are TGTGCCAGCAGCGCCCCCAGGCAGGGTACCTCCTACAATGAGCAGTTCTTC.

This chain connects TRBV6-5 to TRBJ1-1; a weak D match, TRBD1 (5 bases). Germline loops: CDR1 MNHEY, CDR2 SVGAGI. The CDR3 covers 15 residues. V lost 4 bases and J lost 0, with 12 bases in between. CDR3 coding DNA: TGTGCCAGCAGTTCTATGACAGCCGTGAACACTGAAGCTTTCTTT. Translating gives CASSSMTAVNTEAFF.

The CDR3 sequence: CASSATRGLGTGELFF. DNA for the CDR3: TGTGCCAGCAGTGCCACCAGGGGGCTGGGGACCGGGGAGCTGTTTTTT. V and J are TRBV6-1 and TRBJ2-2, with TRBD1 identical over 8 bases. There are 16 residues in the CDR3. Germline V gene data show CDR1 as MNHNS and CDR2 as SASEGT. Germline trimming cut 4 bases from V and 5 bases from J; bases unmatched to any gene: 9.

V gene TRBV7-2 combines with J gene TRBJ2-5; TRBD2 agrees at 11 bases. Germline V CDR1 and CDR2: SGHTA, FQGNSA. The J segment lost 2 bases and the V segment lost 5 bases, leaving 4 bases of the junction unmatched. The CDR3 runs to 15 residues. The CDR3 region is CASSVGLAVQETQYF. As DNA, the CDR3 is TGTGCCAGCAGCGTGGGACTAGCGGTACAAGAGACCCAGTACTTC.

The V gene is TRBV7-2, the J gene TRBJ2-3, with D hard to call. This CDR3 has 11 amino acids. Trimming removed 5 bases from V and 8 bases from J, with 8 bases in between. The germline gives CDR1 SGHTA, CDR2 FQGNSA. The CDR3 DNA sequence: TGTGCCAGCAGCCCTTGGGGTACGCAGTATTTT. Translation: CASSPWGTQYF.

The rearrangement uses TRBV10-3 and TRBJ1-4; the match to TRBD1 covers 9 bases. The CDR3 contains 16 residues. Trimming at V came to 2 bases and at J to 4 bases, leaving 5 bases not matched to a gene. Looked up from germline, CDR1 is ENHRY and CDR2 is SYGVKD. The CDR3, as DNA: TGTGCCATCAGTGAGAACAGGGGGCCAAGTAATGAAAAACTGTTTTTT. Its translation is CAISENRGPSNEKLFF.

V is TRBV5-8 and J is TRBJ2-1, with TRBD2 matching 7 bases. J lost 3 bases, V lost 2 bases, and 5 bases had no gene match. Germline-derived CDR1 and CDR2 are SGHTS and YDEGEE. CDR3 length: 15 residues. This CDR3 is CASSLSGLVYNEQFF. The CDR3 DNA sequence: TGTGCCAGCAGCTTATCTGGACTAGTCTACAATGAGCAGTTCTTC.

The V call is TRBV5-4, the J call TRBJ1-1, with TRBD1 matching over 7 bases. The J segment lost 4 bases and the V segment lost 4 bases, leaving 13 bases of the junction unmatched. The germline gives CDR1 SGHNT, CDR2 YYREEE (reference sequence). CDR3 size: 16 residues. DNA for the CDR3: TGTGCCAGCAGCCCTTCACCGGGACAGAGGATCACTGAAGCTTTCTTT. This gives the protein CASSPSPGQRITEAFF.

The rearrangement links TRBV5-1 to TRBJ2-1; 13 bases are shared with TRBD2. V lost 7 bases and J lost 7; bases outside the gene matches: 5. The germline V gene has CDR1 SGHRS and CDR2 YFSETQ. The CDR3 covers 14 residues. The CDR3 is CASELAGGPNEQFF. The CDR3 DNA follows: TGCGCCAGCGAACTAGCGGGGGGGCCAAATGAGCAGTTCTTC.

The chain recombines TRBV7-8 with TRBJ1-6, with D possibly TRBD1 on 5 matching bases. Per the germline V gene, CDR1 is SGHVS and CDR2 is FQNEAQ. This CDR3 is 15 amino acids long. V was clipped by 1 base and J by 3 bases, with 7 bases between them. CDR3 protein: CASSLGDDYNSPLHF. The CDR3 DNA follows: TGTGCCAGCAGCTTAGGGGACGACTATAATTCACCCCTCCACTTT.

This clone occurred a few times. The chain combines TRBV5-6 with TRBJ1-2; D may be TRBD1 (6 bases). CDR1 is SGHDT, CDR2 YYEEEE, per germline. The V end was cut by 4 bases, the J end by 4 bases, with 20 bases between. The CDR3 is 16 residues long. This CDR3 reads CASSDRRSGASYGYTF. The CDR3 DNA is TGTGCCAGCAGCGACCGGAGGTCGGGGGCCAGCTATGGCTACACCTTC.

V and J are TRBV7-9 and TRBJ1-3; TRBD1 agrees at 8 bases. The CDR3 runs to 18 residues. V lost 6 bases to trimming and J lost 0 bases; unmatched junction nucleotides: 13. Germline V gene sequence: CDR1 SEHNR, CDR2 FQNEAQ (reference sequence). This CDR3 is CASRNGGDRFNSGNTIYF. Written as DNA, the CDR3 is TGTGCCAGCAGAAACGGGGGGGACAGGTTTAACTCTGGAAACACCATATATTTT.

The genes are TRBV11-3 and TRBJ1-6; D is uncertain. The germline V gene has CDR1 SGHNT and CDR2 YENEEA. CDR3 size: 13 residues. The V gene lost 9 bases and the J gene lost 0 bases, with 6 bases spanning the gap. The DNA of the CDR3 is TGTGCCAGTCAGAGCTCCTATAATTCACCCCTCCACTTT. Protein: CASQSSYNSPLHF.

The rearrangement links TRBV19 to TRBJ1-5; D is unclear. CDR3 length equals 12 residues. Trimming removed 4 bases at V and 4 bases at J, with 5 bases between. The V gene's germline CDR1 is LNHDA and CDR2 SQIVND (reference sequence). CDR3 amino acids: CASSTRNQPQHF. The DNA for the CDR3 is TGTGCCAGTAGTACCCGGAATCAGCCCCAGCATTTT.

With regard to this clone: The sample holds other DNA sequences that translate to the same CDR3. V and J are TRBV2 and TRBJ1-1; maybe TRBD1 (5 bases). V was shortened by 8 bases and J by 5 bases, with 12 bases between the two germline ends. The CDR3 contains 12 residues. Germline CDR1 SNHLY, CDR2 FYNNEI. The CDR3 reads CASGTGQTEAFF. The CDR3 DNA sequence: TGTGCCAGCGGGACGGGGCAAACTGAAGCTTTCTTT.

The chain carries TRBV9 and TRBJ1-5; a possible D gene is TRBD1 (6 bases). This CDR3 spans 13 amino acids. Germline V gene data show CDR1 as SGDLS and CDR2 as YYNGEE. Trimming removed 4 bases at V and 10 bases at J, with 15 bases between. The CDR3 DNA reads TGTGCCAGCAGCTCCGACAGGTCCAGTCCCCAGCATTTT. It yields the protein CASSSDRSSPQHF.

J is TRBJ1-1 and V is TRBV9; 8 nucleotides match TRBD1. The CDR3 totals 13 residues. V was pared by 1 base and J by 5 bases, with 1 base of the junction left unmatched. Germline CDR1 SGDLS, CDR2 YYNGEE. CDR3 in amino acids: CASSVTGGTEAFF. CDR3 DNA sequence: TGTGCCAGCAGCGTAACAGGGGGGACTGAAGCTTTCTTT.

This chain links TRBV9 with TRBJ2-3; weak D call: TRBD2 (6 bases). The CDR3 has 15 amino acids. Trimming took 0 bases from V and 1 from J, leaving 9 bases between them. Germline lookup yields CDR1 SGDLS and CDR2 YYNGEE. CDR3 in DNA: TGTGCCAGCAGCGTAGAAGGGGAGGGCACAGATACGCAGTATTTT. Protein product: CASSVEGEGTDTQYF. Together with reference TRBV9 and TRBJ2-3, the CDR3 gives the full variable domain: DSGVTQTPKHLITATGQRVTLRCSPRSGDLSVYWYQQSLDQGLQFLIQYYNGEERAKGNILERFSAQQFPDLHSELNLSSLELGDSALYFCASSVEGEGTDTQYFGPGTRLTVL.

The J gene is TRBJ1-1, the V gene TRBV19; D ambiguous. This CDR3 is 16 amino acids long. Germline CDR1 and CDR2: LNHDA and SQIVND (reference sequence). Trimming shortened V by 3 bases and J by 0 bases, and 14 bases separated the two germline ends. For the CDR3, the DNA is TGTGCCAGTAGTATCCGGTCCGGCAGGTTGAACACTGAAGCTTTCTTT. Translating it yields CASSIRSGRLNTEAFF.

The chain couples TRBV15 to TRBJ1-1; D remains unclear. The CDR3 spans 17 residues. Trimming removed 0 bases at V and 5 bases at J, with 19 bases between. The germline V gene has CDR1 LNHNV and CDR2 YYDKDF (reference sequence). CDR3 coding DNA: TGTGCCACCAGCAGAGATGCCCGTGAGGGTTTCCGGACTGAAGCTTTCTTT. It codes for CATSRDAREGFRTEAFF.